This entry lists 24 T cell receptor beta chains sequenced from one sample in a study of early T cells in non-severe SARS-CoV-2 infection. Using its own MiXCR run on the 5' RACE reads, TCRdb lists one record per CDR3 protein. The sample contains approximately 66,000 distinct CDR3 sequences, less than 15% of which appear only once. Sequencing was performed on whole blood. These TCRs come from an adult who was a healthcare worker with PCR-confirmed SARS-CoV-2 infection or an uninfected control (not recorded which).

J is TRBJ1-6 and V is TRBV27, with 7 positions matching TRBD1. The CDR3 covers 16 residues. The V gene end was trimmed by 3 bases and the J gene end by 6 bases; junction bases not matched to a gene: 8. Per the germline V gene, CDR1 is MNHEY and CDR2 is SMNVEV (reference sequence). The DNA for the CDR3 is TGTGCCAGCAGTTTGAATGGACAGGCCTTTAATTCACCCCTCCACTTT. Amino acids: CASSLNGQAFNSPLHF.

At least ten counts were recorded for this clonotype. This chain links TRBV5-1 with TRBJ1-4; D ambiguous. The CDR3 extends over 15 amino acids. Germline V gene sequence: CDR1 SGHRS, CDR2 YFSETQ. Trimming cost V 0 bases and J 1 base, with 7 bases left between them. The CDR3: CASSLVPETNEKLFF. Here the CDR3 DNA reads TGCGCCAGCAGCTTGGTTCCAGAAACTAATGAAAAACTGTTTTTT.

This clonotype has ten or more counts. This chain connects TRBV3-1 to TRBJ2-3; 15 bases fit TRBD2. This CDR3 region has 16 residues. With V trimmed by 5 bases and J by 4 bases, 4 bases remained unmatched. Germline loops: CDR1 LGHDT, CDR2 YNNKEL (reference sequence). CDR3 sequence: CASSSRTSGGADTQYF. The CDR3 coding sequence is TGTGCCAGCAGCTCCCGGACTAGCGGGGGGGCAGATACGCAGTATTTT.

V usage is TRBV6-2 or TRBV6-3 and J usage is TRBJ2-1, with 11 bases lining up with TRBD1. The CDR3 loop spans 15 amino acids. J lost 4 bases, V lost 5 bases, and 4 bases had no gene match. Germline-derived CDR1 and CDR2 are MNHEY and SVGEGT. CDR3 residues: CASSRGQGAYNEQFF. The DNA of the CDR3 is TGTGCCAGCAGTCGCGGACAGGGGGCTTACAATGAGCAGTTCTTC.

This clonotype was observed a handful of times. This chain connects TRBV9 to TRBJ2-7, with a weak D call TRBD2 (6 bases). Looked up from germline, CDR1 is SGDLS and CDR2 is YYNGEE. There are 16 residues in the CDR3. With 6 bases removed from V and 7 bases from J, the gap between germline ends came to 26 bases. The CDR3 DNA reads TGTGCCAGCACCCTCACCGACGGATCCCGGCGGGAAGAGCAGTACTTC. Its protein is CASTLTDGSRREEQYF.

A word on this clonotype: A much more abundant neighbour one base away suggests this may be a read error. This chain connects TRBV11-2 to TRBJ2-5; D not certain. The CDR3 is 15 amino acids. V lost 1 base, J lost 9 bases, and 18 bases lay in between. The germline gives CDR1 SGHAT, CDR2 FQNNGV. CDR3 loop: CASSLGAVGFMAQYF. CDR3 in DNA: TGTGCCAGCAGCTTAGGGGCGGTGGGGTTTATGGCCCAGTACTTC. Full variable domain (remainder filled in from reference TRBV11-2 and TRBJ2-5): EAGVAQSPRYKIIEKRQSVAFWCNPISGHATLYWYQQILGQGPKLLIQFQNNGVVDDSQLPKDRFSAERLKGVDSTLKIQPAKLEDSAVYLCASSLGAVGFMAQYFGPGTRLLVL.

For the CDR3, the DNA is TGCGCCAGCAGCTTGGATGGGGGGGCCCGAGATGAGCAGTTCTTC. This sequence encodes CASSLDGGARDEQFF. V is TRBV5-1 and J is TRBJ2-1, with D tentatively TRBD2 (7 bases). This CDR3 is built from 15 residues. Trimming stripped 0 bases from V and 8 bases from J, with 15 bases between. Germline CDR1 reads SGHRS; CDR2 reads YFSETQ.

This clonotype was counted a few times. The chain has TRBV6-1 and TRBJ2-3; either TRBD1 or TRBD2 may fit D (5 bases each). Between the trimmed V and J ends, which lost 6 bases and 2 bases, there was a span of 9 bases. This CDR3 has 13 residues. The germline gives CDR1 MNHNS, CDR2 SASEGT. CDR3 DNA: TGTGCCAGCAGGAGGGACGCCACAGATACGCAGTATTTT. This sequence encodes CASRRDATDTQYF.

The V and J genes are TRBV5-1 and TRBJ2-2, with D unclear. This CDR3 is 17 amino acids long. Germline V gene sequence: CDR1 SGHRS, CDR2 YFSETQ. Trimming took 0 bases from V and 5 from J, leaving 17 bases between them. The CDR3 DNA reads as TGCGCCAGCAGCTTGGACCGAGGACGCCCTGGGACCGGGGAGCTGTTTTTT. Residues: CASSLDRGRPGTGELFF.

This clonotype appeared many times. The CDR3 is CASSLEGRMNTEAFF. The CDR3, as DNA: TGTGCCAGCAGCTTGGAGGGGAGGATGAACACTGAAGCTTTCTTT. The chain couples TRBV5-8 to TRBJ1-1, with D possibly being TRBD1 (5 bases). V was shortened by 0 bases and J by 0 bases, with 9 bases between the two germline ends. In germline, CDR1 is SGHTS, CDR2 YDEGEE. CDR3 size: 15 residues.

This clonotype was observed a handful of times. The V and J genes are TRBV19 and TRBJ2-7, with TRBD1 identical over 8 bases. The CDR3 extends over 13 amino acids. Germline CDR1 reads LNHDA; CDR2 reads SQIVND (reference sequence). J gave up 7 bases and V 5 bases, and 7 bases lay outside the gene matches. DNA of the CDR3: TGTGCCAGTAGTGGCCAGGGGGCGAGGGAGCAGTACTTC. This gives the protein CASSGQGAREQYF.

The J gene is TRBJ1-1, the V gene TRBV20-1; tentatively, D is TRBD1 (6 bases). From germline, CDR1 is DFQATT and CDR2 SNEGSKA (reference sequence). The CDR3 runs to 13 residues. V lost 1 base and J lost 2, with 8 bases in between. The CDR3 loop reads CSARGGLNTEAFF. The CDR3 nucleotides are TGCAGTGCTAGAGGGGGGCTTAACACTGAAGCTTTCTTT.

This clonotype was recorded a few times. The rearrangement links TRBV3-1 to TRBJ2-7; D is uncertain. The germline V and J ends were trimmed by 0 bases and 3 bases, with 6 bases remaining between them. The CDR3 length is 13 residues. The germline V gene encodes CDR1 LGHDT and CDR2 YNNKEL (reference sequence). The CDR3 DNA sequence: TGTGCCAGCAGCCAAGACGTCAGCTACGAGCAGTACTTC. Its protein is CASSQDVSYEQYF.

The chain has TRBV12-5 and TRBJ2-4; 11 nucleotides match TRBD2. Per the germline V gene, CDR1 is LGHNT and CDR2 is FRNRAP. After removal of 6 bases from V and 10 bases from J, the junction contained 5 bases not matched to a gene. There are 13 residues in the CDR3. The CDR3 spells CASGAGTSGIQYF. The CDR3, as DNA: TGTGCTAGTGGCGCCGGGACTAGCGGAATTCAGTACTTC.

At least ten counts were recorded for this clonotype. The chain has TRBV4-1 and TRBJ1-2; no clear D. Looked up from germline, CDR1 is MGHRA and CDR2 is YSYEKL. The CDR3 is 16 amino acids. Trimming removed 1 base at V and 1 base at J, with 13 bases between. CDR3 nucleotide sequence: TGCGCCAGCAGCCAAGTTGGTCGCAGTCTTAACTATGGCTACACCTTC. Its translation is CASSQVGRSLNYGYTF.

This chain joins TRBV29-1 and TRBJ1-2, with 8 positions matching TRBD1. CDR3 length: 14 residues. Losses at the gene ends were 7 bases for V and 2 bases for J; bases not matched to a gene: 9. Germline assignment: CDR1 SQVTM and CDR2 ANQGSEA. The CDR3 spells CSAIIRTGNYGYTF. DNA for the CDR3: TGCAGCGCTATCATCCGGACAGGGAACTATGGCTACACCTTC.

This chain joins TRBV10-2 and TRBJ1-1; D not resolved. CDR1 and CDR2 from the germline V gene are WSHSY and SAAADI. Trimming pared 4 bases from V and 6 bases from J, leaving 6 bases between. The CDR3 consists of 11 residues. The CDR3 here is CASSASAEAFF. In nucleotides, the CDR3 is TGCGCCAGCAGTGCCTCGGCTGAAGCTTTCTTT.

This clonotype was seen a handful of times. This chain links TRBV7-3 with TRBJ1-5, with a possible D match to TRBD1 (6 bases). Germline V CDR1 and CDR2: SGHTA, FQGTGA. V lost 3 bases, J lost 0 bases, and 24 bases lay in between. The CDR3 covers 20 residues. CDR3 nucleotide sequence: TGTGCCAGCAGCTTCCGGGGAATTATCGTTTTGGGACATAGCAATCAGCCCCAGCATTTT. It translates to CASSFRGIIVLGHSNQPQHF.

The genes are TRBV3-1 and TRBJ2-7, with D perhaps TRBD1 or TRBD2 (6 bases each). Germline V CDR1 and CDR2: LGHDT, YNNKEL (reference sequence). CDR3 length: 15 residues. V dropped 5 bases and J dropped 3 bases, with 17 bases sitting between them. The CDR3 DNA sequence: TGTGCCAGCAGCTATTATGAGGGGGGACTCTACGAGCAGTACTTC. Amino acids: CASSYYEGGLYEQYF.

This clonotype showed up many times. This chain links TRBV13 with TRBJ2-2; D might be TRBD1 (5 bases). CDR3 length equals 14 residues. The V gene's germline CDR1 is PRHDT and CDR2 FYEKMQ (reference sequence). V gave up 5 bases and J gave up 2 bases, with 9 bases separating them. This chain's CDR3 is CASSRQLNTGELFF. Here the CDR3 DNA reads TGTGCCAGCAGCCGACAGTTAAACACCGGGGAGCTGTTTTTT.

This sequence joins TRBV18 and TRBJ2-7; perhaps D is TRBD1 or TRBD2 (6 bases each). V was cut by 3 bases and J by 3 bases, with 12 bases left in between. The germline CDR1 and CDR2 sequences are KGHSH and LQKENI. The CDR3 extends over 14 amino acids. CDR3 nucleotide sequence: TGTGCCAGCTCACCTGGGGGGCAGGTCTACGAGCAGTACTTC. Protein sequence: CASSPGGQVYEQYF. Combining the CDR3 with reference TRBV18 and TRBJ2-7 gives the whole variable domain NAGVMQNPRHLVRRRGQEARLRCSPMKGHSHVYWYRQLPEEGLKFMVYLQKENIIDESGMPKERFSAEFPKEGPSILRIQQVVRGDSAAYFCASSPGGQVYEQYFGPGTRLTVT.

This clonotype occurred many times. The chain carries TRBV15 and TRBJ2-7; 8 nucleotides line up with TRBD2. The CDR3 spans 14 residues. V was clipped by 1 base and J by 2 bases; unmatched bases: 1. Germline values: CDR1 LNHNV, CDR2 YYDKDF (reference sequence). CDR3 coding DNA: TGTGCCACCAGCAGAGCGGGGGGGCCCTACGAGCAGTACTTC. This translates into CATSRAGGPYEQYF.

The V and J genes are TRBV7-2 and TRBJ1-5, with D unclear. Trimming took 3 bases from V and 4 from J, leaving 13 bases between them. Germline values: CDR1 SGHTA, CDR2 FQGNSA. The CDR3 is 15 residues long. The CDR3 DNA reads as TGTGCCAGCAGCTTTTCTGGGATGGGGAATCAGCCCCAGCATTTT. As protein: CASSFSGMGNQPQHF.

This clonotype was found a few times. The rearrangement joins TRBV7-6 to TRBJ2-1; 10 positions match TRBD2. V trimming: 1 base; J trimming: 9 bases; junction bases outside the gene matches: 6. The CDR3 is 15 amino acids. Germline assignment: CDR1 SGHVS and CDR2 FNYEAQ. The CDR3 nucleotides are TGTGCCAGCAGCTTAGTTGAGCGGGGGGGCTTTGAGCAGTTCTTC. Protein product: CASSLVERGGFEQFF.